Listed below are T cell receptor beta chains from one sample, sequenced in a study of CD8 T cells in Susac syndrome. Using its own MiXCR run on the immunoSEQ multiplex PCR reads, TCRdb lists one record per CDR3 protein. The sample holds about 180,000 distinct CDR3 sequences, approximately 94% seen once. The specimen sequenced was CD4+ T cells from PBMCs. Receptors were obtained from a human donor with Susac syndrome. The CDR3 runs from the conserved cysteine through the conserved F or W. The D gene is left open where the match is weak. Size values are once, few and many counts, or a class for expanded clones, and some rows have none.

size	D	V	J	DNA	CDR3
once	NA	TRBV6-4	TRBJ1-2	TGTGCCAGCAGCGCGGGGCAGGAGGGGAGTTATGGCTACACCTTC	CASSAGQEGSYGYTF
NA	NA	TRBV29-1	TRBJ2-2	TGCAGCGTGAGGTTTCAGGGGCCCGGGGAGCTGTTTTTT	CSVRFQGPGELFF
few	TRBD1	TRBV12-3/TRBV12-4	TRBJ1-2	TGTGCCAGCAGTGTAGGGGGCGCATTAATGGACTATGGCTACACCTTC	CASSVGGALMDYGYTF
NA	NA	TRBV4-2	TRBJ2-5	TGTGCCAGCAGCCAAGTACTAGCAGGGTCACAAGAGACCCAGTACTTC	CASSQVLAGSQETQYF
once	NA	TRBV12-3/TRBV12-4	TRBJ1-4	TGTGCCAGCAGTTTCACCTGGGGAGAAAAACTGTTTTTT	CASSFTWGEKLFF
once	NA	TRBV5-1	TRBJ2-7	TGCGCCAGCAGCTTGGTGGCAGGAAGTTACGAGCAGTACTTC	CASSLVAGSYEQYF
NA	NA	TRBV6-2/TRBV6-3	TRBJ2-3	TGTGCCAGCAGTCTTGAACACACAGATACGCAGTATTTT	CASSLEHTDTQYF
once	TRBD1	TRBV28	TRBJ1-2	TGTGCCAGCAGTTCGGGACAGGGTCGCTATGGCTACACCTTC	CASSSGQGRYGYTF
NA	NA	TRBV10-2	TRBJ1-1	TGCGCCAGCGAAGGACCCCGGGAAGCTTTCTTT	CASEGPREAFF
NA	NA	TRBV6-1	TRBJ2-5	TGTGCCAGCAGTGAAGACGCCGGACAGCAAGAGACCCAGTACTTC	CASSEDAGQQETQYF
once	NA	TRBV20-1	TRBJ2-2	TGCGGCACCTATCTCCCAAACACCGGGGAGCTGTTTTTT	CGTYLPNTGELFF